This TCR beta chain was profiled in a study of Graves' ophthalmopathy and Graves' hyperthyroidism. Study-wide results and caveats: Blood repertoires reportedly contained most expanded thyroid clonotypes above 0.001 frequency. The model flagged ophthalmopathy progression at more than 70% sensitivity and 72% to 75% specificity.

V was clipped by 6 bases and J by 0 bases, with 12 bases between them. The CDR3 sequence is 14 residues long. This clonotype was seen a few times. No antigen is known for it. As the template, RNA transcripts were used to amplify TCR beta CDR3 regions. The workflow started with a first-round RT-PCR run with HTBI primers and then moved on to a second-round multiplex PCR. Using its own MiXCR run on the multiplex PCR reads, TCRdb lists one record per CDR3 protein. The sample records more than 1,000,000 distinct CDR3 sequences, around a third being singletons. Only newly diagnosed hyperthyroidism patients aged 18 to 65, with under 2 months' duration, were enrolled.

The receptor was isolated from an adult man with Graves' hyperthyroidism. The sample taken for sequencing was peripheral blood or thyroid tissue (not recorded which). The chain employs TRBV12-3 or TRBV12-4 and TRBJ2-7; the D gene is possibly TRBD1 (5 bases). The CDR3 reads CASRLGLSSYEQYF. DNA for the CDR3: TGTGCCAGCAGATTGGGGCTTAGCTCCTACGAGCAGTACTTC.